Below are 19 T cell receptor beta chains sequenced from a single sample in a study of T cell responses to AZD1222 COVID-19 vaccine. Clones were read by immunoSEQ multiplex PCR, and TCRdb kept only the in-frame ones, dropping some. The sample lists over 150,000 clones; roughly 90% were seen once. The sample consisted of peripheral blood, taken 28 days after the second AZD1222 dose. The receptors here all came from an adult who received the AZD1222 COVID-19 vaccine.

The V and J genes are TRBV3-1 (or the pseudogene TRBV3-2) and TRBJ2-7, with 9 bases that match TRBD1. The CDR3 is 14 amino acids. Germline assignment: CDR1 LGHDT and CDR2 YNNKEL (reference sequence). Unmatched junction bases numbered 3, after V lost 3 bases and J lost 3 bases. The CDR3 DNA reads TGTGCCAGCAGCCATGGGGGACAGGGCTACGAGCAGTACTTC. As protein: CASSHGGQGYEQYF.

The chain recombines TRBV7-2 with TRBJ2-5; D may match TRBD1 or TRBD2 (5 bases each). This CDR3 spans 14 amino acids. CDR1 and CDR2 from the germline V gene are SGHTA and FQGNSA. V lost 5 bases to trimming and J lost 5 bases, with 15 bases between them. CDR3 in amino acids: CASSRARDGETQYF. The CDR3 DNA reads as TGTGCCAGCAGCCGGGCCCGGGACGGGGAGACCCAGTACTTC.

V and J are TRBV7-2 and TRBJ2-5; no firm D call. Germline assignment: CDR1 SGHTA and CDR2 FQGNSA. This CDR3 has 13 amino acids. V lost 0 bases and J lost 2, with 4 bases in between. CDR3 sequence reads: CASSLATQETQYF. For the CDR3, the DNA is TGTGCCAGCAGCTTAGCTACGCAAGAGACCCAGTACTTC.

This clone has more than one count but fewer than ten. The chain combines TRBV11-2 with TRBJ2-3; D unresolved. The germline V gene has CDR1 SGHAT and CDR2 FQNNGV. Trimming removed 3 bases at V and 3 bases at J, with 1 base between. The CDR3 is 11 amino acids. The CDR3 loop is CASSFTDTQYF. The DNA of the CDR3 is TGTGCCAGCAGCTTTACAGATACGCAGTATTTT.

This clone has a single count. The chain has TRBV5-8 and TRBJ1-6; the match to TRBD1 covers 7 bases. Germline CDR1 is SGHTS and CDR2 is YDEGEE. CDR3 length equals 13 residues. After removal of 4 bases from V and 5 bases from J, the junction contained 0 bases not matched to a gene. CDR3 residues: CASSDRDNSPLHF. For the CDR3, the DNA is TGTGCCAGCAGCGACAGGGATAATTCACCCCTCCACTTT.

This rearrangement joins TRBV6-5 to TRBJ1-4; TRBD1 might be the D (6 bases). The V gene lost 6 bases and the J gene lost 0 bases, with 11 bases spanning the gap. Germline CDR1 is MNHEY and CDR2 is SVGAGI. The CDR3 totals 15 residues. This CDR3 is CASRRDTATNEKLFF. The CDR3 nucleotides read TGTGCCAGCAGACGGGACACGGCAACTAATGAAAAACTGTTTTTT.

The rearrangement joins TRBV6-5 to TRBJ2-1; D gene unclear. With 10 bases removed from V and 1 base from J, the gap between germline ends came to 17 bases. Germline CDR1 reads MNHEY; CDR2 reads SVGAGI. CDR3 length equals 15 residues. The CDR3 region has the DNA TGTGCCACCAAGAGGTATCTAGAATCCTACAATGAGCAGTTCTTC. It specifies CATKRYLESYNEQFF.

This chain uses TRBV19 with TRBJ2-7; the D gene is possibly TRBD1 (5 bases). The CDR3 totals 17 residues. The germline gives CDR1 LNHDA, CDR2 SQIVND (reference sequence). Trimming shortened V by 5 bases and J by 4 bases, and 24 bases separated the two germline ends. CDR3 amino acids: CASSHTPGRAASYEQYF. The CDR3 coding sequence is TGTGCCAGTAGTCACACCCCGGGCAGGGCGGCAAGTTACGAGCAGTACTTC.

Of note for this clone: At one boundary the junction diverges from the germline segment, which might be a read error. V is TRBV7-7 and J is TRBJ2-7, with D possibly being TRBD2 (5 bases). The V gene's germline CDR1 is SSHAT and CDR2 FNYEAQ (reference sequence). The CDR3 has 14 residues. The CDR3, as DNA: TGTGCTAGCAGCTTAGGCTCCGGGATGAGGGAGCAGTACTTC. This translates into CASSLGSGMREQYF.

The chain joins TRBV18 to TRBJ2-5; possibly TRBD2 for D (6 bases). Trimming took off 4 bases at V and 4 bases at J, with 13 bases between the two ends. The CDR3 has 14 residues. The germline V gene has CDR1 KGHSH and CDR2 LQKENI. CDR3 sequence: CASSQVRGAETQYF. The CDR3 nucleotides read TGTGCCAGCTCACAAGTTCGCGGGGCAGAGACCCAGTACTTC.

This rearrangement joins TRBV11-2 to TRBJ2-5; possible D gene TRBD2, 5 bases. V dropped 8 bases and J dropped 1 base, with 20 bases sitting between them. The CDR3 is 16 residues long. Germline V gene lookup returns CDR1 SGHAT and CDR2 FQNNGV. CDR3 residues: CASLRGQGPFQETQYF. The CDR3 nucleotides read TGTGCCAGCTTAAGAGGGCAAGGGCCCTTCCAAGAGACCCAGTACTTC.

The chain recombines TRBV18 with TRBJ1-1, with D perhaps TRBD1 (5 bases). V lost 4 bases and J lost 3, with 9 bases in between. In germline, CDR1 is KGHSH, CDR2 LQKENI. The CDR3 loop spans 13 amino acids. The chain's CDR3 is CASSQGFDTEAFF. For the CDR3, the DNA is TGTGCCAGCTCACAGGGGTTTGACACTGAAGCTTTCTTT.

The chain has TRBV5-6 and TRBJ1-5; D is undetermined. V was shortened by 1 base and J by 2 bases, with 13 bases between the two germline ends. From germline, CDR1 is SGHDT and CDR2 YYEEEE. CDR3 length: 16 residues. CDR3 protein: CASSLREYSGNQPQHF. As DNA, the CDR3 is TGTGCCAGCAGCTTGAGGGAATATAGCGGCAATCAGCCCCAGCATTTT.

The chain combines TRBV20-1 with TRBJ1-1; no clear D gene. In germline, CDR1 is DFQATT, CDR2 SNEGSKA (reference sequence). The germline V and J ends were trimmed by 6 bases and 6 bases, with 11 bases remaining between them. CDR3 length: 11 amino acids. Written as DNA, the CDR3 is TGCAGTGCGATAATAGTCTCTGAAGCTTTCTTT. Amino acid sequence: CSAIIVSEAFF.

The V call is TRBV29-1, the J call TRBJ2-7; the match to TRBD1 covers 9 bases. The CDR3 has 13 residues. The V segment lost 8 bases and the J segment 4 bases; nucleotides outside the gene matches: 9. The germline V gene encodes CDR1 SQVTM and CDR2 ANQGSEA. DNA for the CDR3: TGCAGCACCGCCGGGACAGGGTTATACGAGCAGTACTTC. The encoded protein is CSTAGTGLYEQYF.

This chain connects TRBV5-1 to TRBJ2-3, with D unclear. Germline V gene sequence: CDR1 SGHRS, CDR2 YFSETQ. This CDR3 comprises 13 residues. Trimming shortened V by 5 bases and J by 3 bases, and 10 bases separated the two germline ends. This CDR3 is CASRTLGTDTQYF. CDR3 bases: TGCGCCAGCAGGACCCTGGGTACAGATACGCAGTATTTT.

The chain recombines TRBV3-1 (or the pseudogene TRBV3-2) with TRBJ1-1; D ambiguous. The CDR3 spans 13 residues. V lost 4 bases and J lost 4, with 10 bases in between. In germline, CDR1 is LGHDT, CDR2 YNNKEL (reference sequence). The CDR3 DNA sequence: TGTGCCAGCAGCCGTGGGGATAGCACTGAAGCTTTCTTT. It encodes CASSRGDSTEAFF.

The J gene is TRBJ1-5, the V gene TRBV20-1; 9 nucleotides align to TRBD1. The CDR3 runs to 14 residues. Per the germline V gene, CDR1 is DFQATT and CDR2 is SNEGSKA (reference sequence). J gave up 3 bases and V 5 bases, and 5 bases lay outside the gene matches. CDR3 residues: CSAGGDRDNQPQHF. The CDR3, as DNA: TGCAGTGCTGGTGGGGACAGGGACAATCAGCCCCAGCATTTT.

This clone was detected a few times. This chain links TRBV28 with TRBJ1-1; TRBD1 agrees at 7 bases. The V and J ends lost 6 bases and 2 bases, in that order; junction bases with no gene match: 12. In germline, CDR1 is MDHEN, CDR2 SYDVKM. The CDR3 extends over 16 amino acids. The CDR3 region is CASRTPAGQTNTEAFF. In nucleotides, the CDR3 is TGTGCCAGCAGGACACCCGCGGGACAGACAAACACTGAAGCTTTCTTT.